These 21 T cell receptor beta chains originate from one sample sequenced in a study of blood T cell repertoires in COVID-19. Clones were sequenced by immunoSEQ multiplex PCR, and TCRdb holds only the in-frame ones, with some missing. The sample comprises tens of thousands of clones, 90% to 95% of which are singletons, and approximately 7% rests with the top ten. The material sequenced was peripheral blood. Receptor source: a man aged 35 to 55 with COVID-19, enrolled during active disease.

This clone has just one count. CDR3 sequence (DNA): TGTGCCTGGAGTGTACTTAGGGGGACAGCCTATGGCTACACCTTC. Its translation: CAWSVLRGTAYGYTF. The genes are TRBV30 and TRBJ1-2; 7 bases are a match to TRBD1. The CDR3 is 15 amino acids. J was trimmed by 4 bases and V by 0 bases; bases with no gene match: 8. CDR1 and CDR2 (germline): GTSNPN, SVGIG (reference sequence).

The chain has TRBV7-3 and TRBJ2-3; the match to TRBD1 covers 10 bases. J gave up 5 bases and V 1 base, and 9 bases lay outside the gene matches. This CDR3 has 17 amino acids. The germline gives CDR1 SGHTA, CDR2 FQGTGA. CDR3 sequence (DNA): TGTGCCAGCAGCTTAAACCCCGGGACAGGGGCAGGAGATACGCAGTATTTT. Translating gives CASSLNPGTGAGDTQYF.

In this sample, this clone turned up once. The CDR3 protein is CASSSGTGRPNSPLHF. CDR3 DNA: TGTGCCAGCAGTTCCGGGACAGGGAGACCGAATTCACCCCTCCACTTT. This chain uses TRBV27 with TRBJ1-6, with 9 bases that match TRBD1. This CDR3 contains 16 residues. V was pared by 4 bases and J by 7 bases, with 8 bases of the junction left unmatched. Looked up from germline, CDR1 is MNHEY and CDR2 is SMNVEV (reference sequence).

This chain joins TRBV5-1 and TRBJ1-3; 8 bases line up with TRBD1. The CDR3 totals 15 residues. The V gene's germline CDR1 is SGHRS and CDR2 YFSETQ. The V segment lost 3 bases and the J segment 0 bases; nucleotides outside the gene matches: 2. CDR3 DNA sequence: TGCGCCAGCAGCTGGACAGGGAACTCTGGAAACACCATATATTTT. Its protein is CASSWTGNSGNTIYF.

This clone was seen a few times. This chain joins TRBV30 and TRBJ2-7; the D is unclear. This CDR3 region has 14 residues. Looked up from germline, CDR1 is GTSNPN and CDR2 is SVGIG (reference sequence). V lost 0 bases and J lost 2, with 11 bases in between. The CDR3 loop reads CAWSVGSTAYEQYF. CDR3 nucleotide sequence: TGTGCCTGGAGTGTAGGTAGCACCGCCTACGAGCAGTACTTC.

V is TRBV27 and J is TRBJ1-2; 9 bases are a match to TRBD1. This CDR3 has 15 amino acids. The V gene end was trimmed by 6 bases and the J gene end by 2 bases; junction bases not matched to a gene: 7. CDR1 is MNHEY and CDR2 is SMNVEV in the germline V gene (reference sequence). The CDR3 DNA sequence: TGTGCCAGCAGACGGGGACAGGGTGGCAACTATGGCTACACCTTC. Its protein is CASRRGQGGNYGYTF.

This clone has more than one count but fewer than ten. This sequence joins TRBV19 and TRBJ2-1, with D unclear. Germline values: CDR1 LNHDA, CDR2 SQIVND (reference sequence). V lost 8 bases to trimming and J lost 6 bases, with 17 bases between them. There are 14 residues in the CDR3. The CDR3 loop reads CASARRLIGNEQFF. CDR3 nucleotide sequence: TGTGCCAGTGCGCGCAGGCTGATTGGCAATGAGCAGTTCTTC.

This chain's CDR3 is CATSQTGAPNSPLHF. Written as DNA, the CDR3 is TGTGCCACCAGTCAGACAGGGGCCCCCAATTCACCCCTCCACTTT. The rearrangement links TRBV15 to TRBJ1-6, with TRBD1 matching 8 bases. V was pared by 6 bases and J by 7 bases, with 8 bases of the junction left unmatched. The CDR3 totals 15 residues. Germline V CDR1 and CDR2: LNHNV, YYDKDF (reference sequence).

The CDR3 region is CASSLTRQGGSVGGEQFF. CDR3 in DNA: TGTGCCAGCAGCCTAACTAGACAGGGCGGGTCGGTCGGAGGTGAGCAGTTCTTC. The chain joins TRBV5-6 to TRBJ2-1; 7 nucleotides match TRBD1. CDR3 length: 18 amino acids. V shed 4 bases and J 9 bases; nucleotides not matched to a gene: 22. Germline assignment: CDR1 SGHDT and CDR2 YYEEEE. Variable domain in full (rest from reference TRBV5-6 and TRBJ2-1): DAGVTQSPTHLIKTRGQQVTLRCSPKSGHDTVSWYQQALGQGPQFIFQYYEEEERQRGNFPDRFSGHQFPNYSSELNVNALLLGDSALYLCASSLTRQGGSVGGEQFFGPGTRLTVL.

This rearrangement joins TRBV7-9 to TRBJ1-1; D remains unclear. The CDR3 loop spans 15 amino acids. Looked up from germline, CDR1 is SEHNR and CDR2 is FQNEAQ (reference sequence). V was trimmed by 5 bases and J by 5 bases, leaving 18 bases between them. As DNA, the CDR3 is TGTGCCAGCAGCCCAGACTTGTTTAGTGGGACTGAAGCTTTCTTT. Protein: CASSPDLFSGTEAFF.

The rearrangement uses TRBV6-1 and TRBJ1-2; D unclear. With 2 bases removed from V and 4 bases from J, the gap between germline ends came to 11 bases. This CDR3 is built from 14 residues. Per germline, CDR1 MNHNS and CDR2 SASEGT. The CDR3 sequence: CASSESLAGYGYTF. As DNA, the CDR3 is TGTGCCAGCAGTGAATCCTTGGCGGGCTATGGCTACACCTTC.

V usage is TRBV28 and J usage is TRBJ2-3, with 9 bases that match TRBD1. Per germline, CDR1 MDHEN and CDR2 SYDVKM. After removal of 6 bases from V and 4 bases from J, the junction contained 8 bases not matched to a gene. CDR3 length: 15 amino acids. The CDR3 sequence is CASRQGQGMSDTQYF. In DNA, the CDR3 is TGTGCCAGCAGGCAGGGACAGGGAATGTCAGATACGCAGTATTTT.

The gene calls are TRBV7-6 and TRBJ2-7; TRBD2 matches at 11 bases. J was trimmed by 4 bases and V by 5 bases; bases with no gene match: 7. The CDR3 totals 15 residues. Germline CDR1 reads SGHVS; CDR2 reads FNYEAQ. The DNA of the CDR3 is TGTGCCAGCAGCCCAACTAGCGGGGGAGTGTACGAGCAGTACTTC. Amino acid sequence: CASSPTSGGVYEQYF.

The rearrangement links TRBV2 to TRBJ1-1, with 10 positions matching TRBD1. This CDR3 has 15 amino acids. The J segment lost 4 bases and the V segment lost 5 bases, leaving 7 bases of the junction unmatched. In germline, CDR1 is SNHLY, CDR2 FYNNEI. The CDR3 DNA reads TGTGCCAGCAGTCCGACAGGGGGCAAGGGCACTGAAGCTTTCTTT. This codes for CASSPTGGKGTEAFF.

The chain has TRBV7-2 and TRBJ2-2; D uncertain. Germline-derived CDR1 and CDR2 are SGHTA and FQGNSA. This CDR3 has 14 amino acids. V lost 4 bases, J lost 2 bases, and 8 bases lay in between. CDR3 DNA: TGTGCCAGCAGCTCCAGGATTAACACCGGGGAGCTGTTTTTT. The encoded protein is CASSSRINTGELFF.

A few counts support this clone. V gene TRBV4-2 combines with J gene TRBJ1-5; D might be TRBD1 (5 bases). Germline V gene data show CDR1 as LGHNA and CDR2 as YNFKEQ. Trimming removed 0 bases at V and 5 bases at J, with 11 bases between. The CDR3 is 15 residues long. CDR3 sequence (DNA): TGTGCCAGCAGCCAAGATCTGACAGCCCATCAGCCCCAGCATTTT. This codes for CASSQDLTAHQPQHF.

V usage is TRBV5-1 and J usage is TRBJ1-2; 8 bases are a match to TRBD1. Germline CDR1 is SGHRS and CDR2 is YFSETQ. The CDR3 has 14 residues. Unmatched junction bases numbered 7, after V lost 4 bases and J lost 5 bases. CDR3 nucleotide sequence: TGCGCCAGCAGCCCAGGACAGGGAGGGTATGGCTACACCTTC. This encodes CASSPGQGGYGYTF.

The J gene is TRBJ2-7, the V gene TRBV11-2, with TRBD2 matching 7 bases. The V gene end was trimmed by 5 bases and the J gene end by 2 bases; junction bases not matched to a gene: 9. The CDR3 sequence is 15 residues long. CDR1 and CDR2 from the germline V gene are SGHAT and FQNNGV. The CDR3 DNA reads TGTGCCAGCAGCCCTGGGGGGAGGGTACCCTACGAGCAGTACTTC. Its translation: CASSPGGRVPYEQYF.

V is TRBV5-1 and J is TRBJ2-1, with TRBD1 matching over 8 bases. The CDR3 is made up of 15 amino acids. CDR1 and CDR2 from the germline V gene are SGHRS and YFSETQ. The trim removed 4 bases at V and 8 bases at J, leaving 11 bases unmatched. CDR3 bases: TGCGCCAGCAGCGACCCGACAGGGGTTCGGCATGAGCAGTTCTTC. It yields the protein CASSDPTGVRHEQFF.

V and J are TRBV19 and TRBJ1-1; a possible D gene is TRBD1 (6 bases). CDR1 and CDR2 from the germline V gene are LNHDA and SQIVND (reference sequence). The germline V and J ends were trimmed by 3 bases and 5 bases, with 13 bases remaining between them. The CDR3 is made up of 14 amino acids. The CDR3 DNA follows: TGTGCCAGTAGTATCCTGGGGGCTTTGACTGAAGCTTTCTTT. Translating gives CASSILGALTEAFF.

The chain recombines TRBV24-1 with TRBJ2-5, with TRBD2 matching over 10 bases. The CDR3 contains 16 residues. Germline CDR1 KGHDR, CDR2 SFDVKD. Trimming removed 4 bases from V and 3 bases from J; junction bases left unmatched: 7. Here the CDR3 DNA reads TGTGCCACCAGTGAAGTAGCGGGGGGTTATAAAGAGACCCAGTACTTC. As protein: CATSEVAGGYKETQYF.